Below are 10 T cell receptor beta chains sequenced from a single sample in a study of CD8 T cells in ankylosing spondylitis. MiXCR was run by TCRdb on the 5' RACE reads, yielding one entry per CDR3 protein. The data show 250,000 or so distinct CDR3 sequences, with approximately 24% seen just once and roughly 0.67% held by the top ten. The source material was blood, either unsorted or a sorted T cell fraction (not recorded which). All receptors come from a male donor with ankylosing spondylitis or in good health (not recorded which).

The chain couples TRBV18 to TRBJ2-3; 8 bases map to TRBD1. Trimming took 5 bases from V and 4 from J; bases not matched to a gene: 5. The CDR3 runs 14 residues. The germline gives CDR1 KGHSH, CDR2 LQKENI. The CDR3: CASSRDRSPDTQYF. The CDR3 nucleotides are TGTGCCAGCTCAAGGGACAGGTCCCCAGATACGCAGTATTTT.

This chain connects TRBV25-1 to TRBJ2-5, with D unresolved. Per germline, CDR1 MGHDK and CDR2 SYGVNS. CDR3 size: 13 residues. Trimming left V 4 bases short and J 0 bases short, with 6 bases between. The CDR3 loop reads CASSVTDQETQYF. The CDR3 DNA follows: TGTGCCAGCAGTGTAACAGACCAAGAGACCCAGTACTTC.

This sequence joins TRBV2 and TRBJ2-3; 11 bases align to TRBD1. CDR1 SNHLY and CDR2 FYNNEI come from the germline V gene. V gave up 5 bases and J gave up 3 bases; unmatched junction bases: 7. This CDR3 is built from 16 residues. CDR3 loop: CASSSRDRGVTDTQYF. In DNA form, the CDR3 reads TGTGCCAGCAGTTCAAGGGACAGGGGGGTGACAGATACGCAGTATTTT.

This clonotype was counted many times. The chain carries TRBV6-1 and TRBJ1-1, with D perhaps TRBD1 (6 bases). This CDR3 has 14 residues. In germline, CDR1 is MNHNS, CDR2 SASEGT. Trimming removed 0 bases at V and 4 bases at J, with 9 bases between. CDR3 sequence: CASSEAGTTTEAFF. Written as DNA, the CDR3 is TGTGCCAGCAGTGAAGCCGGGACAACCACTGAAGCTTTCTTT.

The J gene is TRBJ2-7, the V gene TRBV28, with 7 bases matching TRBD2. V shed 5 bases and J 5 bases; nucleotides not matched to a gene: 3. Per germline, CDR1 MDHEN and CDR2 SYDVKM. The CDR3 has 12 residues. The CDR3 region is CASSKAGDEQYF. CDR3 nucleotides: TGTGCCAGCAGTAAGGCGGGGGACGAGCAGTACTTC.

Many counts were recorded for this clonotype. The chain has TRBV29-1 and TRBJ2-1; TRBD1 might be the D (6 bases). V dropped 5 bases and J dropped 7 bases, with 18 bases sitting between them. The germline V gene encodes CDR1 SQVTM and CDR2 ANQGSEA. The CDR3 is 14 residues long. CDR3 protein: CSVSRDKTGNEQFF. CDR3 coding DNA: TGCAGCGTTAGCCGGGACAAAACGGGGAATGAGCAGTTCTTC.

The chain recombines TRBV29-1 with TRBJ2-6, with TRBD1 identical over 8 bases. The germline gives CDR1 SQVTM, CDR2 ANQGSEA. The length of the CDR3 is 20 residues. Trimming removed 6 bases from V and 2 bases from J; junction bases left unmatched: 21. CDR3 residues: CSVGAGFGQGASAGANVLTF. The CDR3 bases are TGCAGCGTGGGGGCGGGTTTTGGGCAGGGGGCGTCAGCTGGGGCCAACGTCCTGACTTTC.

This clonotype was counted at least ten times. V gene TRBV29-1 combines with J gene TRBJ2-4; no clear D. The CDR3 covers 13 residues. Trimming took 4 bases from V and 7 from J, leaving 14 bases between them. Germline lookup yields CDR1 SQVTM and CDR2 ANQGSEA. The DNA of the CDR3 is TGCAGCGTTGTCCGGCAGACAAATAACATTCAGTACTTC. As protein: CSVVRQTNNIQYF. The complete variable domain, with remaining parts taken from reference TRBV29-1 and TRBJ2-4, reads SAVISQKPSRDICQRGTSLTIQCQVDSQVTMMFWYRQQPGQSLTLIATANQGSEATYESGFVIDKFPISRPNLTFSTLTVSNMSPEDSSIYLCSVVRQTNNIQYFGAGTRLSVL.

The V and J genes are TRBV20-1 and TRBJ2-2; 7 positions match TRBD2. The CDR3 contains 14 residues. Looked up from germline, CDR1 is DFQATT and CDR2 is SNEGSKA (reference sequence). With 6 bases clipped from V and 6 bases from J, the junction kept 10 bases outside the gene matches. The CDR3 sequence is CSAATVAGPGELFF. CDR3 coding DNA: TGCAGTGCCGCTACTGTAGCGGGTCCCGGGGAGCTGTTTTTT.

The table lists this clonotype with a few counts. The V and J genes are TRBV29-1 and TRBJ2-7; maybe TRBD1 (6 bases). Germline CDR1 reads SQVTM; CDR2 reads ANQGSEA. V lost 3 bases and J 3 bases, leaving 15 bases between the germline ends. The CDR3 sequence is 14 residues long. CDR3 nucleotides: TGCAGCGTTGAGGGTGGTAAGGGGGACTACGAGCAGTACTTC. This gives the protein CSVEGGKGDYEQYF.